Shown below are 4 T cell receptor beta chains from a single sample sequenced in a study of cytomegalovirus exposure and HLA in healthy donors. The PCR used 60 Vbeta and 13 Jbeta primers. The method was immunoSEQ multiplex PCR; TCRdb's version includes in-frame clones alone and lacks a portion of them. The table lists around 80,000 clones, approximately 60% of them singletons. Material for sequencing was PBMCs. The receptors stem from a male donor in good health and CMV-seropositive.

This chain links TRBV28 with TRBJ2-1; TRBD1 agrees at 11 bases. The CDR3 is 15 residues long. The germline V gene has CDR1 MDHEN and CDR2 SYDVKM. J lost 7 bases, V lost 1 base, and 3 bases had no gene match. The CDR3 DNA reads TGTGCCAGCAGTTTATTGGGACAGGGGGTAAATGAGCAGTTCTTC. Translating gives CASSLLGQGVNEQFF.

This clone showed up just once. The chain has TRBV19 and TRBJ2-7, with 7 positions matching TRBD1. V trimming: 2 bases; J trimming: 2 bases; junction bases outside the gene matches: 6. The CDR3 sequence is 15 residues long. Germline V gene lookup returns CDR1 LNHDA and CDR2 SQIVND (reference sequence). The CDR3 protein is CASSIRVGQTYEQYF. Written as DNA, the CDR3 is TGTGCCAGTAGTATACGTGTGGGACAGACCTACGAGCAGTACTTC.

V gene TRBV19 combines with J gene TRBJ2-6; D unclear. Germline V gene data show CDR1 as LNHDA and CDR2 as SQIVND (reference sequence). There are 16 residues in the CDR3. V was shortened by 3 bases and J by 1 base, with 10 bases between the two germline ends. The CDR3 sequence: CASSIQVPSGANVLTF. CDR3 coding DNA: TGTGCCAGTAGTATCCAGGTACCATCTGGGGCCAACGTCCTGACTTTC.

This chain joins TRBV4-1 and TRBJ1-4, with a tentative D call TRBD1 (6 bases). CDR1 and CDR2 (germline): MGHRA, YSYEKL. This CDR3 spans 16 amino acids. V was trimmed by 6 bases and J by 6 bases, leaving 20 bases between them. CDR3: CASSRAQGRVDEKLFF. The DNA of the CDR3 is TGCGCCAGCAGTCGCGCACAGGGTAGAGTTGATGAAAAACTGTTTTTT.